The 3 T cell receptor beta chains below come from one sample, sequenced in a study of blood T cell repertoires in COVID-19. The assay was immunoSEQ multiplex PCR, and TCRdb's table has in-frame clones only and misses some. The sample has approximately 230,000 clones; about four fifths are singletons. Sequencing was carried out using peripheral blood. The receptors were gathered from a man aged 80 or over with acute or convalescent COVID-19.

This clone was counted a single time. The chain uses TRBV30 and TRBJ1-5; D gene uncertain. Germline V gives CDR1 GTSNPN, CDR2 SVGIG (reference sequence). The CDR3 has 14 residues. V gave up 0 bases and J gave up 0 bases, with 6 bases separating them. The CDR3 sequence: CAWSVSISNQPQHF. CDR3 DNA: TGTGCCTGGAGTGTAAGCATTAGCAATCAGCCCCAGCATTTT.

This clone has a single count. CDR3 sequence (DNA): TGTGCCAGTACCGGTACGGGGGATCGGGGCAATCAGCCCCAGCATTTT. Its protein product is CASTGTGDRGNQPQHF. This chain uses TRBV19 with TRBJ1-5; TRBD1 is a possible D gene (5 bases). V was cut by 7 bases and J by 2 bases, with 18 bases left in between. The germline gives CDR1 LNHDA, CDR2 SQIVND (reference sequence). The CDR3 is made up of 16 amino acids.

The V call is TRBV28, the J call TRBJ2-2, with TRBD1 identical over 11 bases. Germline V gene sequence: CDR1 MDHEN, CDR2 SYDVKM. V was pared by 5 bases and J by 1 base, with 12 bases of the junction left unmatched. The CDR3 is made up of 19 amino acids. The CDR3 nucleotides are TGTGCCAGCAGTCCCCCGGACAGGGGGCGGTACAAGAACACCGGGGAGCTGTTTTTT. It is translated as CASSPPDRGRYKNTGELFF.